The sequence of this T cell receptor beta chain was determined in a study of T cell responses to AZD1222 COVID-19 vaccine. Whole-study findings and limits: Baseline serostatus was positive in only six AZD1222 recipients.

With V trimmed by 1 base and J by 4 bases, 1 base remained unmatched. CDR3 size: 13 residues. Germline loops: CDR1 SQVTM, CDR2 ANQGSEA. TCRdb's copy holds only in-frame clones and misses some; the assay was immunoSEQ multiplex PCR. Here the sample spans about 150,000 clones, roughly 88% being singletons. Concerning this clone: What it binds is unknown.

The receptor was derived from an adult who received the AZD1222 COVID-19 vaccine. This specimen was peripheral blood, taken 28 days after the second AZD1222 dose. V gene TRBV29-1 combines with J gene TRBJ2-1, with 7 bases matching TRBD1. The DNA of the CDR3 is TGCAGCGTTGAAGCAGGGGGTTACAATGAGCAGTTCTTC. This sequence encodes CSVEAGGYNEQFF.